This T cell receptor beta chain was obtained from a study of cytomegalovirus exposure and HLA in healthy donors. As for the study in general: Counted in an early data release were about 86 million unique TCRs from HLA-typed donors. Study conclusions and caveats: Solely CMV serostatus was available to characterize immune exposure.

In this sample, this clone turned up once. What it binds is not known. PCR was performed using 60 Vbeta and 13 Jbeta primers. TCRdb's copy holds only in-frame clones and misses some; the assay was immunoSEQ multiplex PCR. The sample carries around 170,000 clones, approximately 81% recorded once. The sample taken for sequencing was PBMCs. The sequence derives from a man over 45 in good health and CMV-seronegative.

CDR3 amino acids: CASSHADTQYF. The CDR3 DNA is TGCGCCAGCAGCCACGCAGATACGCAGTATTTT. The V and J genes are TRBV4-1 and TRBJ2-3, with D unclear. Deletions cut 3 bases from V and 4 bases from J, with 2 bases between. The CDR3 covers 11 residues. Germline V lookup: CDR1 MGHRA, CDR2 YSYEKL.